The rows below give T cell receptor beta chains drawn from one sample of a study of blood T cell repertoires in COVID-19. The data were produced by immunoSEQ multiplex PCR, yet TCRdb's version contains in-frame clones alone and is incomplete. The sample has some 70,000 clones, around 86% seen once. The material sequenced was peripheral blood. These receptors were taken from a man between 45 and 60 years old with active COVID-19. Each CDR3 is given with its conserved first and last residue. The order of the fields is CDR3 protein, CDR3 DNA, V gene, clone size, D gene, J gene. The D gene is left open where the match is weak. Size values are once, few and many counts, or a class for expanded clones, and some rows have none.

CATSKEGAITEAFF | TGTGCCACCAGCAAGGAGGGGGCGATCACTGAAGCTTTCTTT | TRBV15 | NA | TRBD1 | TRBJ1-1
CASSSSGLARETQYF | TGTGCCAGCAGCTCCTCGGGACTAGCTAGGGAGACCCAGTACTTC | TRBV7-3 | NA | TRBD2 | TRBJ2-5
CASSLIGTGDPEQYF | TGTGCCAGCAGCCTAATAGGGACAGGGGACCCCGAGCAGTACTTC | TRBV7-3 | NA | TRBD1 | TRBJ2-7
CASSYLDSRGELFF | TGTGCCAGCAGTTACCTCGACAGCCGGGGGGAGCTGTTTTTT | TRBV6-6 | NA | NA | TRBJ2-2
CASSFRAGGGTGELFF | TGTGCCAGCAGCTTTAGGGCGGGAGGAGGTACCGGGGAGCTGTTTTTT | TRBV7-2 | NA | TRBD2 | TRBJ2-2
CASSFRGRGGDEQYF | TGCGCCAGCAGCTTCCGGGGGCGGGGGGGAGACGAGCAGTACTTC | TRBV5-1 | NA | TRBD2 | TRBJ2-7
CASSQRQGGENYGYTF | TGTGCCAGCAGCCAGAGACAGGGTGGGGAAAACTATGGCTACACCTTC | TRBV7-8 | NA | TRBD1 | TRBJ1-2
CASSLMTGHTEAFF | TGCGCCAGCAGCTTGATGACAGGGCACACTGAAGCTTTCTTT | TRBV5-1 | NA | TRBD1 | TRBJ1-1
CASRGQGHTDTQYF | TGTGCCAGCAGAGGACAGGGTCACACAGATACGCAGTATTTT | TRBV28 | NA | TRBD1 | TRBJ2-3
CASSLSVSSGGNGEQYF | TGTGCCAGCAGCTTGTCGGTGTCAAGCGGGGGGAACGGCGAGCAGTACTTC | TRBV13 | NA | TRBD2 | TRBJ2-7
CASSNPGTGGRGYTF | TGTGCCAGCAGTAACCCCGGGACAGGGGGCAGGGGCTACACCTTC | TRBV2 | NA | TRBD1 | TRBJ1-2
CASSTQRGPGNEQFF | TGTGCCAGCAGCACCCAGCGGGGCCCGGGCAATGAGCAGTTCTTC | TRBV28 | NA | TRBD2 | TRBJ2-1
CASSIGATGELFF | TGTGCCAGTAGTATAGGGGCCACCGGGGAGCTGTTTTTT | TRBV19 | NA | NA | TRBJ2-2
CAWSATLGTGHTDTQYF | TGTGCCTGGAGTGCAACCCTCGGGACAGGCCACACAGATACGCAGTATTTT | TRBV30 | once | TRBD1 | TRBJ2-3
CASSLGMGAVDYGYTF | TGTGCCAGCAGCTTGGGGATGGGGGCGGTGGACTATGGCTACACCTTC | TRBV5-6 | NA | NA | TRBJ1-2
CASSLGLAGGPLYNEQFF | TGTGCCAGCAGCTTAGGACTAGCGGGAGGGCCTCTCTACAATGAGCAGTTCTTC | TRBV7-9 | NA | TRBD2 | TRBJ2-1
CASSFPRTGPYTDTQYF | TGTGCCAGCAGCTTTCCCCGGACTGGACCTTACACAGATACGCAGTATTTT | TRBV7-9 | NA | NA | TRBJ2-3
CASSLGPGANTEAFF | TGTGCCAGCAGTTTAGGGCCAGGCGCGAACACTGAAGCTTTCTTT | TRBV28 | once | NA | TRBJ1-1
CASSSDRGPAAF | TGTGCCAGCAGCTCTGACAGGGGCCCGGCGGCCTTC | TRBV7-2 | NA | TRBD1 | TRBJ2-7
CASSLEGPNEKLFF | TGCGCCAGCAGCTTGGAGGGGCCCAATGAAAAACTGTTTTTT | TRBV5-1 | NA | NA | TRBJ1-4
CASSPSGVATNEKLFF | TGTGCCAGCAGCCCATCCGGAGTTGCAACTAATGAAAAACTGTTTTTT | TRBV5-6 | NA | NA | TRBJ1-4
CASSAGLARGHEQFF | TGTGCCAGCAGCGCGGGACTAGCTCGAGGGCATGAGCAGTTCTTC | TRBV9 | NA | TRBD2 | TRBJ2-1
CASRHPRGGPSEQYF | TGTGCCAGCAGACATCCGCGCGGAGGGCCTAGCGAGCAGTACTTC | TRBV28 | NA | NA | TRBJ2-7
CSALRQLNTEAFF | TGCAGCGCTTTACGACAGTTGAACACTGAAGCTTTCTTT | TRBV29-1 | NA | NA | TRBJ1-1
CASSVGLSGTGRGYTF | TGTGCCAGCAGCGTAGGTCTGTCAGGCACCGGAAGGGGCTACACCTTC | TRBV9 | NA | NA | TRBJ1-2
CATTVAGQGQETQYF | TGTGCCACGACGGTGGCGGGACAGGGCCAAGAGACCCAGTACTTC | TRBV2 | NA | TRBD1 | TRBJ2-5
CAWTGPGGYTEAFF | TGTGCCTGGACAGGGCCCGGGGGGTACACTGAAGCTTTCTTT | TRBV30 | NA | NA | TRBJ1-1
CASAEAGGGDEQFF | TGTGCCAGTGCTGAGGCGGGGGGAGGAGATGAGCAGTTCTTC | TRBV19 | NA | TRBD2 | TRBJ2-1
CASSRGQGGETQYF | TGCGCCAGCAGCCGCGGACAGGGGGGAGAGACCCAGTACTTC | TRBV5-1 | NA | TRBD1 | TRBJ2-5
CASSISGNTEAFF | TGTGCCAGTAGTATATCAGGGAACACTGAAGCTTTCTTT | TRBV19 | few | NA | TRBJ1-1
CASSPQEGASYEQYF | TGTGCCAGCTCACCACAAGAGGGGGCGTCCTACGAGCAGTACTTC | TRBV18 | NA | TRBD1 | TRBJ2-7
CASSQECAGGRDEQYF | TGTGCCAGCAGCCAAGAATGCGCAGGGGGCAGGGACGAGCAGTACTTC | TRBV3-1/TRBV3-2 | once | TRBD1 | TRBJ2-7
CASSQRDRGNYGYTF | TGTGCCAGCAGCCAGAGGGACAGGGGTAACTATGGCTACACCTTC | TRBV3-1/TRBV3-2 | once | TRBD1 | TRBJ1-2
CASSSNNREETQYF | TGCGCCAGCAGCTCAAACAACAGGGAAGAGACCCAGTACTTC | TRBV5-1 | NA | NA | TRBJ2-5
CASSAAGHQSTDTQYF | TGTGCCAGCAGCGCCGCAGGACATCAAAGCACAGATACGCAGTATTTT | TRBV28 | once | NA | TRBJ2-3
CASSLGGYSGNTIYF | TGTGCCAGCAGTTTGGGGGGGTACTCTGGAAACACCATATATTTT | TRBV28 | NA | NA | TRBJ1-3
CASSNSVGGAYEQYF | TGTGCCAGCTCCAACTCAGTTGGGGGGGCCTACGAGCAGTACTTC | TRBV5-6 | NA | TRBD2 | TRBJ2-7
CASRSWDRPSDTQYF | TGTGCCAGTAGAAGTTGGGACAGACCCTCTGATACGCAGTATTTT | TRBV19 | NA | TRBD1 | TRBJ2-3
CATSRDRGGFYGYTF | TGTGCCACCAGCAGAGATCGGGGGGGGTTCTATGGCTACACCTTC | TRBV15 | NA | NA | TRBJ1-2
CASSLGQGGQPQHF | TGCGCCAGCAGCTTGGGACAGGGGGGGCAGCCCCAGCATTTT | TRBV5-1 | NA | TRBD1 | TRBJ1-5
CASSKTRRREGRNNEQFF | TGTGCCAGCAGCAAGACACGAAGGCGGGAGGGCCGTAACAATGAGCAGTTCTTC | TRBV21-1 | NA | NA | TRBJ2-1
CASSPTSGRTGELFF | TGTGCCAGCAGCCCGACTAGCGGGAGGACCGGGGAGCTGTTTTTT | TRBV14 | once | TRBD2 | TRBJ2-2
CASSPRVGRSQHF | TGTGCCAGCAGCCCCCGGGTCGGGAGGTCCCAGCATTTT | TRBV27 | NA | NA | TRBJ1-5
CASSVVGTGGVDTQYF | TGTGCCAGCAGCGTAGTCGGGACAGGGGGGGTCGATACGCAGTATTTT | TRBV9 | NA | TRBD1 | TRBJ2-3
CAISVGGAGAEAFF | TGTGCCATCAGTGTCGGGGGGGCGGGAGCTGAAGCTTTCTTT | TRBV10-3 | NA | NA | TRBJ1-1
CASSPLSTGSGNTIYF | TGTGCCAGCAGTCCTCTCTCGACAGGCTCGGGAAACACCATATATTTT | TRBV27 | once | NA | TRBJ1-3
CASSLSGVDTEAFF | TGCGCCAGCAGCTTGTCCGGGGTGGACACTGAAGCTTTCTTT | TRBV5-1 | NA | NA | TRBJ1-1
CASSRTATSGRTTDTQYF | TGTGCCAGCTCTCGAACGGCGACTAGCGGGAGGACCACAGATACGCAGTATTTT | TRBV18 | few | TRBD2 | TRBJ2-3
CASSFDRPSTDTQYF | TGTGCCAGCAGCTTTGACAGACCTAGCACAGATACGCAGTATTTT | TRBV5-4 | NA | NA | TRBJ2-3
CASSLGSSLGVEAFF | TGCGCCAGCAGCTTGGGTAGCAGTCTCGGCGTTGAAGCTTTCTTT | TRBV5-1 | once | NA | TRBJ1-1
CSASVAGKSSYNSPLHF | TGCAGTGCTAGTGTGGCAGGAAAGAGCTCCTATAATTCACCCCTCCACTTT | TRBV20-1 | NA | NA | TRBJ1-6
CASSRTGGNTGELFF | TGTGCCAGCAGCCGGACAGGGGGCAACACCGGGGAGCTGTTTTTT | TRBV5-4 | once | TRBD1 | TRBJ2-2
CASSAVDQPQHF | TGTGCCAGCAGCGCGGTGGATCAGCCCCAGCATTTT | TRBV7-2 | NA | NA | TRBJ1-5
CASRADRGSYEQYF | TGTGCCAGCAGGGCGGACAGGGGTTCCTACGAGCAGTACTTC | TRBV6-5 | NA | TRBD1 | TRBJ2-7